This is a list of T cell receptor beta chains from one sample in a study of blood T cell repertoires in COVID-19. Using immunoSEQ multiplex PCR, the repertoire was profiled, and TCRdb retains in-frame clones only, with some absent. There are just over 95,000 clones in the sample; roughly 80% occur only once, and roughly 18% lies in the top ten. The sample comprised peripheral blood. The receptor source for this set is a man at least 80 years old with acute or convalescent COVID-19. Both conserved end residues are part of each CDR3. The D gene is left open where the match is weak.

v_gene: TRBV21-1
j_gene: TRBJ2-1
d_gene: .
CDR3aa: CASSAEDSLGINNEQFF
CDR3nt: TGTGCCAGCAGCGCAGAGGACAGCTTGGGAATCAACAATGAGCAGTTCTTC

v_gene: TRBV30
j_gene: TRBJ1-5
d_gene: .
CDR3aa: CAWSGSSNQPQHF
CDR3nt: TGTGCCTGGTCCGGGTCGAGCAATCAGCCCCAGCATTTT

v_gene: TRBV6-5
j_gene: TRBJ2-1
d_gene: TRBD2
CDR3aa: CASSSPRGGNEQFF
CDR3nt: TGTGCCAGCAGTTCCCCTCGCGGGGGCAATGAGCAGTTCTTC

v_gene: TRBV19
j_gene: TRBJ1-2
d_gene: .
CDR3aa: CASSISLANYGYTF
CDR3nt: TGTGCCAGTAGTATTAGTCTAGCTAACTATGGCTACACCTTC

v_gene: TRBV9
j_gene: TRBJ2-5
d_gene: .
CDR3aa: CASSVRGGNQETQYF
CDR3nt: TGTGCCAGCAGCGTACGTGGGGGGAACCAAGAGACCCAGTACTTC

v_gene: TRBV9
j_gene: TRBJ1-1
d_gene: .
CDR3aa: CASSVDRDTEAFF
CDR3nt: TGTGCCAGCAGCGTAGACAGGGACACTGAAGCTTTCTTT

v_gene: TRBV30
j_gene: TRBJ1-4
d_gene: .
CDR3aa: CAWSVTSGDEKLFF
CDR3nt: TGTGCCTGGAGTGTAACCTCCGGGGATGAAAAACTGTTTTTT

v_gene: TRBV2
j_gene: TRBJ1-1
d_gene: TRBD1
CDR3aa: CASRLQGADTEAFF
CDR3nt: TGTGCCAGCAGGCTACAGGGGGCTGACACTGAAGCTTTCTTT

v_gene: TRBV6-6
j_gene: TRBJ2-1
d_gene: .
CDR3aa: CASSYLDSSYNEQFF
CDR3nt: TGTGCCAGCAGTTACCTCGACAGCTCCTACAATGAGCAGTTCTTC

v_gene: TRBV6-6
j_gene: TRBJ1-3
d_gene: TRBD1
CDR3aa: CASSYGTGVGNTIYF
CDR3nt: TGTGCCAGCAGTTACGGGACAGGGGTGGGAAACACCATATATTTT

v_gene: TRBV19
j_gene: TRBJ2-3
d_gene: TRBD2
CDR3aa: CASSPSGLAGFTDTQYF
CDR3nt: TGTGCCAGTAGTCCGAGCGGACTAGCGGGGTTTACAGATACGCAGTATTTT

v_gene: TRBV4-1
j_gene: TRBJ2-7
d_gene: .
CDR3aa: CASSQDAGRGIEQYF
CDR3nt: TGCGCCAGCAGCCAAGATGCGGGTCGGGGGATCGAGCAGTACTTC

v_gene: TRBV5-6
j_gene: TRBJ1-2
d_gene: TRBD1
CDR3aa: CASSFGQGLGYTF
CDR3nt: TGTGCCAGCAGCTTTGGACAGGGGTTAGGCTACACCTTC

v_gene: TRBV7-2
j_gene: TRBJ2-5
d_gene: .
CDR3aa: CASSLDEGRTQYF
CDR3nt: TGTGCCAGCAGCTTAGATGAGGGTCGCACCCAGTACTTC

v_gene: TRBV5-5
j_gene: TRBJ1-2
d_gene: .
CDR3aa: CASSLSLGDNYGYTF
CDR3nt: TGTGCCAGCAGCTTGTCGCTGGGCGACAACTATGGCTACACCTTC

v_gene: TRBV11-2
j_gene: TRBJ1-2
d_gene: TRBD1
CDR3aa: CASSTQTGRDGYTF
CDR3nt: TGTGCCAGCAGCACCCAGACAGGGCGGGACGGCTACACCTTC